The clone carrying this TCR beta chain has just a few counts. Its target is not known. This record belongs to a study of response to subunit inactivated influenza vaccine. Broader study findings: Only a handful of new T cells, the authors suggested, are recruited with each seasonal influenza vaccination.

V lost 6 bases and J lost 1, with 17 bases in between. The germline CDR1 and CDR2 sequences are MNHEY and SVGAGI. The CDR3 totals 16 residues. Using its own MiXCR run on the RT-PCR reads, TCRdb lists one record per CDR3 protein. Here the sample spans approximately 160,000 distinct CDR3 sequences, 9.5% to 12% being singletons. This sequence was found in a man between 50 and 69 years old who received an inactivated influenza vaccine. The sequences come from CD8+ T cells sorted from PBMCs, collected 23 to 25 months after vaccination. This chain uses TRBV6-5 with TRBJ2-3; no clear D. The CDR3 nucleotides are TGTGCCAGCAGCTACATTGGCCCGACGGGCACAGATACGCAGTATTTT. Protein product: CASSYIGPTGTDTQYF.